The entry below gives a single TCR beta chain sequence along with its context. The data derive from a study of blood T cell repertoires in COVID-19. Study-wide context: Specimens from acute and convalescent COVID-19 originated in the United States, Italy and Spain. PBMCs, B-cell-depleted T cells, or T cells provided the cDNA or gDNA that made up the material.

Unmatched junction bases numbered 9, after V lost 8 bases and J lost 2 bases. The germline CDR1 and CDR2 sequences are SGHVS and FQNEAQ. The CDR3 sequence is 16 residues long. The protocol was immunoSEQ multiplex PCR, while the TCRdb copy is restricted to in-frame clones and leaves out a portion. Of about 130,000 clones listed, about 80% are singletons. The clonotype comes from a woman of 80 years or more with acute or convalescent COVID-19. This rearrangement joins TRBV7-8 to TRBJ2-5; 12 bases fit TRBD2. Input material: peripheral blood. The CDR3: CASPGPLAGGQETQYF. As DNA, the CDR3 is TGTGCCAGCCCAGGGCCCCTAGCGGGGGGGCAAGAGACCCAGTACTTC.